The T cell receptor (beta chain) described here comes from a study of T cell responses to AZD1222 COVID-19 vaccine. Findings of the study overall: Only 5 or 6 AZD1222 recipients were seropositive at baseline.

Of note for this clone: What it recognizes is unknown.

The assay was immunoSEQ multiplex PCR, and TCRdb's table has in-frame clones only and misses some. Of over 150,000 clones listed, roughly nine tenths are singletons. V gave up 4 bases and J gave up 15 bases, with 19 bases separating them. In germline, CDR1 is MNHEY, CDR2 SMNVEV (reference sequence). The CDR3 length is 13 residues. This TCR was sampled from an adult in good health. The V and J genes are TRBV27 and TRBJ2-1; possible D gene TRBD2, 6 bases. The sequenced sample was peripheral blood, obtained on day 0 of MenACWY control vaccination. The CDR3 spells CASSYETSSMRFF. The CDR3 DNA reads TGTGCCAGCAGTTATGAGACTAGTTCGATGAGGTTCTTC.